A single sample is the source of the 6 T cell receptor beta chains below, sequenced in a study of vaccination and CD4 T cells after COVID-19. Treatment defined: approximately 11-day PBMC culture with coronavirus spike peptide pools or control peptides (ViraFEST assay). For these TCRs, the target antigens are not known. The Oncomine TCR Beta short-read assay was applied to DNA of cultured CD4+ T cells. TCRdb fed the PCR reads into MiXCR, producing one record per CDR3 protein. The table includes roughly 20,000 distinct CDR3 sequences, 42% detected once. The sequenced sample was CD4+ T cells from blood, cultured in vitro, obtained before SARS-CoV-2 vaccination. These receptors all come from a human donor who had recovered from COVID-19.

The V and J genes are TRBV9 and TRBJ2-7; D remains ambiguous. The CDR3 runs 12 residues. V lost 4 bases and J lost 5, with 10 bases in between. Germline CDR1 reads SGDLS; CDR2 reads YYNGEE. The CDR3 region is CASSPSKNEQYF. DNA for the CDR3: TGTGCCAGCAGCCCCTCTAAGAACGAGCAGTACTTC.

This clonotype was observed a handful of times. The chain carries TRBV20-1 and TRBJ2-5; D remains unclear. The CDR3 runs to 17 residues. CDR1 is DFQATT and CDR2 is SNEGSKA in the germline V gene (reference sequence). V gave up 2 bases and J gave up 5 bases, with 24 bases separating them. As DNA, the CDR3 is TGCAGTGCTAGACCTCTCCCCCCGGACGGTGACTGGGAGACCCAGTACTTC. Translated, it gives CSARPLPPDGDWETQYF.

A few counts support this clonotype. The rearrangement links TRBV28 to TRBJ1-1, with D possibly being TRBD1 (5 bases). CDR3 size: 14 residues. Trimming pared 6 bases from V and 4 bases from J, leaving 15 bases between. Germline CDR1 and CDR2: MDHEN and SYDVKM. This CDR3 reads CASRWQGMATEAFF. The CDR3 DNA sequence: TGTGCCAGCAGATGGCAGGGTATGGCCACTGAAGCTTTCTTT.

The V gene is TRBV20-1, the J gene TRBJ2-1, with 10 bases aligning to TRBD1. This CDR3 has 16 amino acids. Germline lookup yields CDR1 DFQATT and CDR2 SNEGSKA (reference sequence). The J segment lost 1 base and the V segment lost 2 bases, leaving 5 bases of the junction unmatched. CDR3 sequence: CSARKPGQGSYNEQFF. CDR3 nucleotide sequence: TGCAGTGCTAGAAAGCCGGGACAGGGGTCCTACAATGAGCAGTTCTTC.

The chain uses TRBV6-5 and TRBJ2-5; D is unresolved. Germline V gives CDR1 MNHEY, CDR2 SVGAGI. CDR3 length: 14 residues. Trimming shortened V by 1 base and J by 0 bases, and 6 bases separated the two germline ends. In DNA form, the CDR3 reads TGTGCCAGCAGTTACTATGGGGACCAAGAGACCCAGTACTTC. Protein: CASSYYGDQETQYF.

The chain joins TRBV20-1 to TRBJ1-4, with D possibly matching TRBD1 (5 bases). This CDR3 is 11 amino acids long. In germline, CDR1 is DFQATT, CDR2 SNEGSKA (reference sequence). Deletions cut 7 bases from V and 6 bases from J, with 9 bases between. The DNA for the CDR3 is TGCAGTGTTCAGGGTGATGAAAAACTGTTTTTT. Translation gives CSVQGDEKLFF.